This TCR beta chain was obtained from a study of shared clonotypes between healthy human individuals. TCRdb's copy holds only in-frame clones and misses some; the assay was immunoSEQ multiplex PCR. This table holds 600,000 or so clones, 85% to 95% found once. Cells designated naive CD8 were CD45RO-negative and were positively selected for CCR7, with terminally differentiated effector memory CD45RA+ cells excluded. The TCR sequence derives from a woman aged 30 to 39 in good health. The sequenced sample was naive CD8+ T cells sorted from blood.

Here the CDR3 reads CASSWGTGAYEQYF. The CDR3 DNA sequence: TGCGCCAGCAGCTGGGGGACAGGGGCGTACGAGCAGTACTTC. The chain joins TRBV5-1 to TRBJ2-7, with TRBD1 identical over 10 bases. The CDR3 sequence is 14 residues long. Germline V gene data show CDR1 as SGHRS and CDR2 as YFSETQ. After removal of 3 bases from V and 4 bases from J, the junction contained 4 bases not matched to a gene.